The 18 T cell receptor beta chains below were found in one sample sequenced in a study of blood T cell repertoires in COVID-19. Profiled with immunoSEQ multiplex PCR; TCRdb holds only in-frame clones, not every one. The sample holds about 250,000 clones, roughly 88% seen once. The source material was peripheral blood. These TCRs come from a woman aged 25-40 years with active or convalescent COVID-19.

The chain couples TRBV13 to TRBJ2-1, with 9 bases that match TRBD2. CDR3 length: 17 amino acids. CDR1 PRHDT and CDR2 FYEKMQ come from the germline V gene (reference sequence). J was trimmed by 0 bases and V by 3 bases; bases with no gene match: 6. The CDR3, as DNA: TGTGCCAGCAGCTTTTCTAGCGGGGTATACTCCTACAATGAGCAGTTCTTC. Amino acids: CASSFSSGVYSYNEQFF.

This clone was observed a single time. The rearrangement uses TRBV29-1 and TRBJ2-3; D unresolved. CDR1 SQVTM and CDR2 ANQGSEA come from the germline V gene. This CDR3 has 11 amino acids. V was clipped by 2 bases and J by 5 bases, with 5 bases between them. In DNA, the CDR3 is TGCAGCGTTGAACCCCGAGATACGCAGTATTTT. Amino acids: CSVEPRDTQYF.

The rearrangement links TRBV7-2 to TRBJ1-2, with 8 nucleotides matching TRBD1. V trimming: 5 bases; J trimming: 2 bases; junction bases outside the gene matches: 1. Germline-derived CDR1 and CDR2 are SGHTA and FQGNSA. The CDR3 has 13 residues. CDR3 bases: TGTGCCAGCAGCAGGACAGGGAACTATGGCTACACCTTC. Amino acid sequence: CASSRTGNYGYTF.

The chain combines TRBV29-1 with TRBJ2-7; the match to TRBD1 covers 8 bases. CDR1 is SQVTM and CDR2 is ANQGSEA in the germline V gene. This CDR3 has 11 residues. With V trimmed by 7 bases and J by 4 bases, 3 bases remained unmatched. CDR3 in amino acids: CSAYRGYEQYF. The CDR3 DNA follows: TGCAGCGCTTACAGGGGGTACGAGCAGTACTTC.

The gene calls are TRBV6-4 and TRBJ2-6; weak D call: TRBD2 (5 bases). V dropped 6 bases and J dropped 2 bases, with 11 bases sitting between them. The CDR3 runs 15 residues. Germline CDR1 is MRHNA and CDR2 is SNTAGT. The CDR3 sequence is CASRRRGAGANVLTF. CDR3 DNA sequence: TGTGCCAGCAGGCGACGGGGTGCTGGGGCCAACGTCCTGACTTTC.

This clone was recorded only once. The chain joins TRBV29-1 to TRBJ2-1; D gene ambiguous. Germline CDR1 is SQVTM and CDR2 is ANQGSEA. V lost 3 bases and J 6 bases, leaving 18 bases between the germline ends. The length of the CDR3 is 15 residues. CDR3 sequence reads: CSVEPIKLVSNEQFF. CDR3 nucleotide sequence: TGCAGCGTTGAGCCGATAAAGTTGGTCAGCAATGAGCAGTTCTTC.

This chain uses TRBV27 with TRBJ1-1; 9 positions match TRBD1. V dropped 8 bases and J dropped 0; count of bases not matched to a gene: 10. CDR1 MNHEY and CDR2 SMNVEV come from the germline V gene (reference sequence). The CDR3 has 16 amino acids. The DNA of the CDR3 is TGTGCCAGCCGCGGACAGGGGCAACTTATGAACACTGAAGCTTTCTTT. Translated, it gives CASRGQGQLMNTEAFF.

The gene calls are TRBV7-2 and TRBJ1-1; weak D call: TRBD1 (5 bases). Per germline, CDR1 SGHTA and CDR2 FQGNSA. The CDR3 totals 13 residues. V was trimmed by 5 bases and J by 5 bases, leaving 12 bases between them. CDR3 DNA: TGTGCCAGCAGCGTCAGGGATCGAACTGAAGCTTTCTTT. Translated: CASSVRDRTEAFF.

The rearrangement links TRBV7-8 to TRBJ2-3; TRBD2 agrees at 8 bases. The germline V gene has CDR1 SGHVS and CDR2 FQNEAQ. The CDR3 sequence is 18 residues long. With V trimmed by 1 base and J by 4 bases, 13 bases remained unmatched. CDR3 in amino acids: CASSLVGRWTSSADTQYF. CDR3 sequence (DNA): TGTGCCAGCAGCTTAGTCGGGCGTTGGACTAGCAGCGCAGATACGCAGTATTTT.

V gene TRBV27 combines with J gene TRBJ1-6, with 11 nucleotides matching TRBD1. Germline CDR1 reads MNHEY; CDR2 reads SMNVEV (reference sequence). The CDR3 sequence is 15 residues long. The V gene end was trimmed by 0 bases and the J gene end by 9 bases; junction bases not matched to a gene: 1. The chain's CDR3 is CASSLSGTGGSPLHF. DNA of the CDR3: TGTGCCAGCAGTTTATCCGGGACAGGGGGTTCACCCCTCCACTTT.

The chain carries TRBV10-3 and TRBJ1-5; D remains ambiguous. The CDR3 has 14 residues. V was shortened by 2 bases and J by 0 bases, with 5 bases between the two germline ends. The germline V gene encodes CDR1 ENHRY and CDR2 SYGVKD. In nucleotides, the CDR3 is TGTGCCATCAGTGAGGGGCTTAGCAATCAGCCCCAGCATTTT. Translated, it gives CAISEGLSNQPQHF.

This clone was recorded a few times. The genes are TRBV29-1 and TRBJ1-1; TRBD1 might be the D (6 bases). The CDR3 length is 14 residues. With 5 bases removed from V and 2 bases from J, the gap between germline ends came to 15 bases. Germline-derived CDR1 and CDR2 are SQVTM and ANQGSEA. CDR3 sequence (DNA): TGCAGCGTTTCAAGCAGGGGTGGAAACACTGAAGCTTTCTTT. It is translated as CSVSSRGGNTEAFF.

This clone was counted a few times. The J gene is TRBJ1-2, the V gene TRBV6-1, with 8 bases fitting TRBD1. Germline V gives CDR1 MNHNS, CDR2 SASEGT. V lost 1 base, J lost 7 bases, and 8 bases stayed unmatched. The length of the CDR3 is 15 residues. This chain's CDR3 is CASSEERTGRLGYTF. The CDR3 DNA reads TGTGCCAGCAGTGAAGAGAGGACAGGGCGCCTTGGCTACACCTTC.

CDR3 nucleotide sequence: TGCGCCAGCAGCCAACTAAGCTATGGCTACACCTTC. Its translation is CASSQLSYGYTF. V and J are TRBV4-1 and TRBJ1-2; no clear D gene. The germline V gene has CDR1 MGHRA and CDR2 YSYEKL. This CDR3 region has 12 residues. Trimming pared 2 bases from V and 4 bases from J, leaving 5 bases between.

This clone showed up just a few times. J is TRBJ2-3 and V is TRBV7-9, with a tentative D call TRBD1 (6 bases). CDR3 length equals 17 residues. CDR1 SEHNR and CDR2 FQNEAQ come from the germline V gene (reference sequence). The V and J ends lost 5 bases and 1 base respectively, with 19 bases between them. The CDR3 is CASSRGRTDDGTDTQYF. The CDR3 coding sequence is TGTGCCAGCAGCCGCGGCAGGACAGACGACGGCACAGATACGCAGTATTTT.

The chain carries TRBV5-4 and TRBJ2-5; 8 nucleotides align to TRBD1. The length of the CDR3 is 13 residues. J lost 5 bases, V lost 0 bases, and 0 bases had no gene match. Germline lookup yields CDR1 SGHNT and CDR2 YYREEE (reference sequence). The CDR3 bases are TGTGCCAGCAGCTTGGACAGGGGGGAGACCCAGTACTTC. It yields the protein CASSLDRGETQYF. Variable domain in full (rest from reference TRBV5-4 and TRBJ2-5): ETGVTQSPTHLIKTRGQQVTLRCSSQSGHNTVSWYQQALGQGPQFIFQYYREEENGRGNFPPRFSGLQFPNYSSELNVNALELDDSALYLCASSLDRGETQYFGPGTRLLVL.

The V gene is TRBV5-6, the J gene TRBJ1-4; the D is unclear. This CDR3 has 15 amino acids. V was clipped by 4 bases and J by 5 bases, with 15 bases between them. Germline CDR1 and CDR2: SGHDT and YYEEEE. The CDR3 here is CASSPSAYLNEKLFF. In DNA form, the CDR3 reads TGTGCCAGCAGCCCGAGCGCTTACCTAAATGAAAAACTGTTTTTT.

The chain is built from TRBV9 and TRBJ2-7, with a tentative D call TRBD1 (6 bases). Looked up from germline, CDR1 is SGDLS and CDR2 is YYNGEE. The CDR3 is 15 residues long. The germline V and J ends were trimmed by 0 bases and 8 bases, with 18 bases remaining between them. Here the CDR3 reads CASSVAARSGEKQYF. In DNA form, the CDR3 reads TGTGCCAGCAGCGTAGCGGCGCGGTCAGGGGAGAAGCAGTACTTC. The whole variable domain, filled in from reference TRBV9 and TRBJ2-7, reads DSGVTQTPKHLITATGQRVTLRCSPRSGDLSVYWYQQSLDQGLQFLIQYYNGEERAKGNILERFSAQQFPDLHSELNLSSLELGDSALYFCASSVAARSGEKQYFGPGTRLTVT.